Shown below are 29 T cell receptor beta chains from a single sample sequenced in a study of T cells in Graves' hyperthyroidism and ophthalmopathy. Using RNA transcripts as the source, TCR beta CDR3 regions were amplified. First-round RT-PCR of the TCR CDR3 relied on the HTBI primer set. From the multiplex PCR reads, TCRdb called clonotypes with MiXCR, one entry per CDR3 protein. In the table there are fewer than 450,000 distinct CDR3 sequences, roughly 17% of which are singletons. The sample taken for sequencing was blood. These receptors originate from a woman in her 30s with Graves' hyperthyroidism that later progressed to Graves' ophthalmopathy.

This clonotype was observed many times. This chain connects TRBV15 to TRBJ2-5, with TRBD1 matching 7 bases. Unmatched junction bases numbered 9, after V lost 0 bases and J lost 5 bases. The CDR3 totals 16 residues. Germline V gives CDR1 LNHNV, CDR2 YYDKDF (reference sequence). The CDR3 spells CATSRDLRGSGETQYF. In nucleotides, the CDR3 is TGTGCCACCAGCAGAGATCTCAGGGGGAGTGGGGAGACCCAGTACTTC.

The genes are TRBV20-1 and TRBJ2-3; 9 bases align to TRBD2. The junction had 6 bases not matched to a gene; V was cut back by 3 bases and J by 2 bases. The germline V gene has CDR1 DFQATT and CDR2 SNEGSKA (reference sequence). This CDR3 spans 15 amino acids. The CDR3 sequence: CSARRREGYTDTQYF. In nucleotides, the CDR3 is TGCAGTGCTAGGAGGCGGGAGGGTTACACAGATACGCAGTATTTT.

This clonotype was recorded many times. The rearrangement links TRBV27 to TRBJ2-5; tentatively, D is TRBD1 (8 bases). V was cut by 5 bases and J by 5 bases, with 15 bases left in between. CDR1 is MNHEY, CDR2 SMNVEV, per germline (reference sequence). The CDR3 has 14 residues. CDR3 bases: TGTGCCAGCAGTATGACAGGGGAGGGGGAGACCCAGTACTTC. Translation: CASSMTGEGETQYF.

This clonotype was recorded at least ten times. This rearrangement joins TRBV4-2 to TRBJ1-1, with 7 positions matching TRBD1. With 0 bases clipped from V and 1 base from J, the junction kept 5 bases outside the gene matches. CDR1 and CDR2 (germline): LGHNA, YNFKEQ. The CDR3 has 16 amino acids. CDR3 loop: CASSQEPGQQNTEAFF. The DNA for the CDR3 is TGTGCCAGCAGCCAAGAACCGGGACAGCAGAACACTGAAGCTTTCTTT.

The chain is built from TRBV15 and TRBJ2-2; perhaps TRBD1 as D (5 bases). This CDR3 contains 14 residues. Germline V gene data show CDR1 as LNHNV and CDR2 as YYDKDF (reference sequence). V lost 3 bases to trimming and J lost 6 bases, with 11 bases between them. CDR3 region: CATSSEAGSGELFF. The DNA of the CDR3 is TGTGCCACCAGCAGTGAGGCAGGGTCCGGGGAGCTGTTTTTT.

This clonotype was detected ten times or more. The chain combines TRBV2 with TRBJ2-7, with 7 nucleotides matching TRBD1. CDR3 length: 14 amino acids. J lost 7 bases, V lost 3 bases, and 9 bases had no gene match. Per the germline V gene, CDR1 is SNHLY and CDR2 is FYNNEI. This chain's CDR3 is CASSDLRGGREQYF. The CDR3 DNA sequence: TGTGCCAGCAGTGACCTCAGAGGGGGCCGGGAGCAGTACTTC.

The table lists this clonotype with many counts. The rearrangement uses TRBV10-3 and TRBJ1-1, with TRBD1 matching 7 bases. V lost 3 bases and J lost 7; bases outside the gene matches: 5. Germline lookup yields CDR1 ENHRY and CDR2 SYGVKD. CDR3 size: 13 residues. CDR3 amino acids: CAISDRGGVEAFF. DNA of the CDR3: TGTGCCATCAGTGACAGGGGGGGCGTTGAAGCTTTCTTT.

This chain links TRBV19 with TRBJ1-1; tentatively, D is TRBD1 (6 bases). Trimming took off 7 bases at V and 6 bases at J, with 18 bases between the two ends. The CDR3 length is 14 residues. Per the germline V gene, CDR1 is LNHDA and CDR2 is SQIVND (reference sequence). The DNA of the CDR3 is TGTGCCAGTATCCCGACAGGAGCCCTCCCTGAAGCTTTCTTT. Its protein is CASIPTGALPEAFF.

At least ten counts were recorded for this clonotype. The chain couples TRBV28 to TRBJ2-5, with D possibly matching TRBD2 (5 bases). The ends were cut back, 1 base at V and 5 bases at J, with 11 bases in the middle. Germline V lookup: CDR1 MDHEN, CDR2 SYDVKM. The CDR3 loop spans 14 amino acids. The CDR3 DNA reads TGTGCCAGCAGTTTATCGGCCGGGGAGGAGACCCAGTACTTC. Protein sequence: CASSLSAGEETQYF.

This clonotype was found many times. V is TRBV10-1 and J is TRBJ1-4; unclear D gene. Germline values: CDR1 WNHNN, CDR2 SYGVQD (reference sequence). Trimming removed 3 bases at V and 0 bases at J, with 5 bases between. The CDR3 covers 14 residues. The CDR3 DNA is TGCGCCAGCAGTGAAGGCTCAACTAATGAAAAACTGTTTTTT. This codes for CASSEGSTNEKLFF.

This clonotype has ten or more counts. CDR3: CASRPTGSSYEQYF. For the CDR3, the DNA is TGTGCCAGCAGACCGACAGGGTCCTCCTACGAGCAGTACTTC. The J gene is TRBJ2-7, the V gene TRBV2; 7 nucleotides agree with TRBD1. Trimming took 6 bases from V and 0 from J; bases not matched to a gene: 5. The CDR3 is made up of 14 amino acids. CDR1 SNHLY and CDR2 FYNNEI come from the germline V gene.

The sample holds many counts of this clonotype. The J gene is TRBJ1-1, the V gene TRBV6-1, with TRBD1 as a possible D gene (5 bases). This CDR3 is 15 amino acids long. Deletions cut 6 bases from V and 3 bases from J, with 17 bases between. CDR1 and CDR2 (germline): MNHNS, SASEGT. The CDR3 is CASSLLPPGHTEAFF. In DNA, the CDR3 is TGTGCCAGCAGCCTACTGCCTCCGGGGCACACTGAAGCTTTCTTT.

This clonotype occurred a few times. The chain combines TRBV28 with TRBJ1-4, with D unclear. The CDR3 length is 17 residues. Trimming took 2 bases from V and 4 from J, leaving 17 bases between them. Germline V gene data show CDR1 as MDHEN and CDR2 as SYDVKM. This CDR3 reads CASSLRLSRRGNEKLFF. The CDR3 region has the DNA TGTGCCAGCAGTTTAAGGCTCTCCCGACGGGGTAATGAAAAACTGTTTTTT.

Only a few counts were recorded for this clonotype. The rearrangement links TRBV19 to TRBJ1-2; D not certain. The germline V gene has CDR1 LNHDA and CDR2 SQIVND (reference sequence). This CDR3 is 13 amino acids long. V was cut by 3 bases and J by 7 bases, with 12 bases left in between. DNA for the CDR3: TGTGCCAGTAGTATTGATTGGCGGTCTGGCTACACCTTC. It yields the protein CASSIDWRSGYTF.

The table lists this clonotype with a few counts. This chain links TRBV5-1 with TRBJ1-4; 8 bases are a match to TRBD1. Losses at the gene ends were 4 bases for V and 6 bases for J; bases not matched to a gene: 11. The CDR3 totals 16 residues. Germline V gene data show CDR1 as SGHRS and CDR2 as YFSETQ. CDR3 coding DNA: TGCGCCAGCAGCGTAAGGACAGGGAGTGTCGATGAAAAACTGTTTTTT. Translating it yields CASSVRTGSVDEKLFF.

In this sample, this clonotype turned up many times. The genes are TRBV11-2 and TRBJ2-5, with a possible D match to TRBD1 (5 bases). The V gene's germline CDR1 is SGHAT and CDR2 FQNNGV. The CDR3 sequence is 15 residues long. Trimming left V 1 base short and J 2 bases short, with 11 bases between. CDR3 coding DNA: TGTGCCAGCAGCTTAGTCCCCAGGGATCAAGAGACCCAGTACTTC. It encodes CASSLVPRDQETQYF.

This clonotype was counted ten times or more. V usage is TRBV27 and J usage is TRBJ1-2, with D unresolved. The CDR3 is 12 residues long. Germline V CDR1 and CDR2: MNHEY, SMNVEV (reference sequence). Deletions cut 8 bases from V and 4 bases from J, with 11 bases between. The CDR3 reads CASAKGGYGYTF. In DNA form, the CDR3 reads TGTGCCAGCGCCAAGGGTGGCTATGGCTACACCTTC.

This clonotype was picked up a small number of times. This chain connects TRBV28 to TRBJ2-7; 7 positions agree with TRBD1. Germline lookup yields CDR1 MDHEN and CDR2 SYDVKM. Trimming took 0 bases from V and 3 from J; bases not matched to a gene: 5. The CDR3 runs to 15 residues. The CDR3 nucleotides read TGTGCCAGCAGTTTATGGCGACAGGGTCGCTACGAGCAGTACTTC. Protein: CASSLWRQGRYEQYF.

There are many counts of this clonotype. V is TRBV6-1 and J is TRBJ2-2; 7 bases map to TRBD1. CDR3 length: 14 residues. CDR1 and CDR2 from the germline V gene are MNHNS and SASEGT. J gave up 6 bases and V 5 bases, and 6 bases lay outside the gene matches. The CDR3 nucleotides are TGTGCCAGCAGTCCGACAGGGTCCGCCGGGGAGCTGTTTTTT. Its translation is CASSPTGSAGELFF.

This clonotype was seen only a few times. This chain uses TRBV27 with TRBJ1-1; perhaps TRBD1 as D (5 bases). Trimming cost V 2 bases and J 3 bases, with 10 bases left between them. The CDR3 covers 14 residues. Looked up from germline, CDR1 is MNHEY and CDR2 is SMNVEV (reference sequence). CDR3 residues: CASSLQGTHTEAFF. DNA for the CDR3: TGTGCCAGCAGTTTACAGGGTACCCACACTGAAGCTTTCTTT.

This clonotype was observed at least ten times. This rearrangement joins TRBV5-1 to TRBJ2-1, with TRBD2 matching 9 bases. CDR1 is SGHRS, CDR2 YFSETQ, per germline. J was trimmed by 6 bases and V by 4 bases; bases with no gene match: 5. This CDR3 contains 14 residues. Here the CDR3 reads CASSAIAGVNEQFF. CDR3 in DNA: TGCGCCAGCAGCGCAATAGCGGGAGTCAATGAGCAGTTCTTC.

This clonotype occurred a few times. The gene calls are TRBV30 and TRBJ2-3; D not certain. V was cut by 0 bases and J by 4 bases, with 11 bases left in between. Germline assignment: CDR1 GTSNPN and CDR2 SVGIG (reference sequence). The CDR3 length is 14 residues. The CDR3 protein is CAWSVVGLADTQYF. Here the CDR3 DNA reads TGTGCCTGGAGTGTTGTGGGGTTAGCAGATACGCAGTATTTT. The complete variable domain, with remaining parts taken from reference TRBV30 and TRBJ2-3, reads SQTIHQWPATLVQPVGSPLSLECTVEGTSNPNLYWYRQAAGRGLQLLFYSVGIGQISSEVPQNLSASRPQDRQFILSSKKLLLSDSGFYLCAWSVVGLADTQYFGPGTRLTVL.

The rearrangement uses TRBV27 and TRBJ1-3; no clear D gene. V was pared by 7 bases and J by 0 bases, with 10 bases between. Germline V gene sequence: CDR1 MNHEY, CDR2 SMNVEV (reference sequence). The CDR3 spans 14 residues. CDR3 in DNA: TGTGCCAGCAAGCGGGAGTACTCTGGAAACACCATATATTTT. As protein: CASKREYSGNTIYF.

This clonotype appeared a few times. The chain is built from TRBV6-1 and TRBJ1-2; D not certain. CDR1 and CDR2 from the germline V gene are MNHNS and SASEGT. With 6 bases removed from V and 0 bases from J, the gap between germline ends came to 8 bases. The CDR3 covers 13 residues. The CDR3 region has the DNA TGTGCCAGCAGAACCTCAGCTAACTATGGCTACACCTTC. Its protein product is CASRTSANYGYTF.

This clonotype was recorded at least ten times. The CDR3 reads CASRKTGLSAWDTEAFF. The CDR3 region has the DNA TGTGCCAGCAGGAAGACAGGGCTGAGCGCCTGGGACACTGAAGCTTTCTTT. V is TRBV2 and J is TRBJ1-1; 7 nucleotides line up with TRBD1. The V and J ends lost 6 bases and 3 bases, in that order; junction bases with no gene match: 16. The germline V gene encodes CDR1 SNHLY and CDR2 FYNNEI. The CDR3 covers 17 residues.

Ten or more counts support this clonotype. The J gene is TRBJ2-3, the V gene TRBV12-3 or TRBV12-4; perhaps TRBD1 as D (6 bases). The CDR3 length is 14 residues. V lost 5 bases to trimming and J lost 4 bases, with 13 bases between them. The CDR3 loop reads CASSHTGKSDTQYF. CDR3 DNA sequence: TGTGCCAGCAGTCATACAGGGAAATCAGATACGCAGTATTTT.

The table lists this clonotype with many counts. This rearrangement joins TRBV27 to TRBJ2-2, with 8 bases aligning to TRBD1. Germline V lookup: CDR1 MNHEY, CDR2 SMNVEV (reference sequence). V gave up 5 bases and J gave up 4 bases; unmatched junction bases: 3. The CDR3 has 14 amino acids. The DNA of the CDR3 is TGTGCCAGCAGTAGGACAGGGACCACCGGGGAGCTGTTTTTT. It codes for CASSRTGTTGELFF.

This clonotype has a handful of counts. The V and J genes are TRBV20-1 and TRBJ2-7, with TRBD2 identical over 9 bases. The CDR3 has 14 residues. Germline CDR1 and CDR2: DFQATT and SNEGSKA (reference sequence). The ends lost 3 bases at V and 4 bases at J; junction bases unmatched: 7. The DNA of the CDR3 is TGCAGTGCTAGGCCTGCGCGGGGGGGATACGAGCAGTACTTC. It codes for CSARPARGGYEQYF.

This clonotype was seen a handful of times. This rearrangement joins TRBV27 to TRBJ2-3; TRBD2 might be the D (5 bases). The CDR3 loop spans 16 amino acids. CDR1 and CDR2 (germline): MNHEY, SMNVEV (reference sequence). Trimming removed 3 bases at V and 6 bases at J, with 19 bases between. The CDR3 DNA reads as TGTGCCAGCAGTTTGGGAGTGGGCAGAGAATCGGATACGCAGTATTTT. Protein sequence: CASSLGVGRESDTQYF.